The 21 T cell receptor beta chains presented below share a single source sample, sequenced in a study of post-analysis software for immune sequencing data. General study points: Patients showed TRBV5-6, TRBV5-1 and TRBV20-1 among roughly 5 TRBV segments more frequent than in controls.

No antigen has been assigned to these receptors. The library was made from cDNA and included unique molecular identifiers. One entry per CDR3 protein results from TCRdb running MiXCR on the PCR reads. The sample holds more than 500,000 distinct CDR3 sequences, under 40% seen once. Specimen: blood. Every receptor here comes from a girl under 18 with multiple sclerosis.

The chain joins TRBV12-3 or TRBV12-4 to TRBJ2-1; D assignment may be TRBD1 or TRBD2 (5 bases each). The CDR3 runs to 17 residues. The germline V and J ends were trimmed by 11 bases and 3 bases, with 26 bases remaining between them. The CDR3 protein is CACTKPLGANFYNEQFF. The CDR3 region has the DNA TGTGCCTGCACCAAACCACTAGGGGCGAATTTCTACAATGAGCAGTTCTTC.

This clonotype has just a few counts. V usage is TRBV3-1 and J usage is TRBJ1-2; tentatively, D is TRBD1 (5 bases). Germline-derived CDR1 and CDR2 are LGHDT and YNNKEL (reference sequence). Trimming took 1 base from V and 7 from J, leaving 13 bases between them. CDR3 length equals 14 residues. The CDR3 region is CASSQVQGPLGYTF. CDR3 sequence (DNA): TGTGCCAGCAGCCAAGTCCAGGGCCCACTTGGCTACACCTTC.

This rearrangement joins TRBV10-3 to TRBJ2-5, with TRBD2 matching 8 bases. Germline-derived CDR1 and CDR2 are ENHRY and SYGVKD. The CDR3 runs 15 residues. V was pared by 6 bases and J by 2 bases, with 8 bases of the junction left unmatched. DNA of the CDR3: TGTGCCATCAGGGGGGAGTCGGGGGGGCAAGAGACCCAGTACTTC. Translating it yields CAIRGESGGQETQYF.

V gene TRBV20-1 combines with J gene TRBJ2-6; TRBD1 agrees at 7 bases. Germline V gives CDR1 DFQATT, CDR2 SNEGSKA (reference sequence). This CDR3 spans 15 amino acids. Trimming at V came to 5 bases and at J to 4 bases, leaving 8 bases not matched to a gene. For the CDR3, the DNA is TGCAGTGCTTGGGACAGCAAAATCGGGGCCAACGTCCTGACTTTC. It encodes CSAWDSKIGANVLTF.

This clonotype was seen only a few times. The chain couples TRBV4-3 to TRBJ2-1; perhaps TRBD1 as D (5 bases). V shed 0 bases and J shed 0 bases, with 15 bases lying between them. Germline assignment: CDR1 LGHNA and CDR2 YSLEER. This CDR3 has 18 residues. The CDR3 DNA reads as TGCGCCAGCAGCCAAGACCCCTCCACAGGTAACTCCTACAATGAGCAGTTCTTC. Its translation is CASSQDPSTGNSYNEQFF.

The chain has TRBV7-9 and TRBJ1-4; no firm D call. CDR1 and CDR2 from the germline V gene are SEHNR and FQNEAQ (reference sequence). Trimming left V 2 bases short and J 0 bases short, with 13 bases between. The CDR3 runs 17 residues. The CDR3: CASSLIEDPATNEKLFF. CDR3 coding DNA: TGTGCCAGCAGCTTAATCGAAGACCCGGCAACTAATGAAAAACTGTTTTTT. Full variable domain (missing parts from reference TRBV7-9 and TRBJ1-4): DTGVSQNPRHKITKRGQNVTFRCDPISEHNRLYWYRQTLGQGPEFLTYFQNEAQLEKSRLLSDRFSAERPKGSFSTLEIQRTEQGDSAMYLCASSLIEDPATNEKLFFGSGTQLSVL.

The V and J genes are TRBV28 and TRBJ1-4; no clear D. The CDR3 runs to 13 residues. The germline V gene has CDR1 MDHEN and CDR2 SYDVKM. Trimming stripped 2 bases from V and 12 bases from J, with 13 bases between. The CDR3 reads CASSLMANAELFF. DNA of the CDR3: TGTGCCAGCAGTTTAATGGCGAATGCAGAACTGTTTTTT.

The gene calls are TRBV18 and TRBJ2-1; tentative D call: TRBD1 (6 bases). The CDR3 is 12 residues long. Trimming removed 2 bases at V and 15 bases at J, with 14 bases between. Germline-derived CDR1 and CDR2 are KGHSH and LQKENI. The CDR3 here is CASSPMTGYLFF. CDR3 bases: TGTGCCAGCTCACCAATGACAGGCTATCTGTTCTTC. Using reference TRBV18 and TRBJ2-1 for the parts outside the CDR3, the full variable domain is NAGVMQNPRHLVRRRGQEARLRCSPMKGHSHVYWYRQLPEEGLKFMVYLQKENIIDESGMPKERFSAEFPKEGPSILRIQQVVRGDSAAYFCASSPMTGYLFFGPGTRLTVL.

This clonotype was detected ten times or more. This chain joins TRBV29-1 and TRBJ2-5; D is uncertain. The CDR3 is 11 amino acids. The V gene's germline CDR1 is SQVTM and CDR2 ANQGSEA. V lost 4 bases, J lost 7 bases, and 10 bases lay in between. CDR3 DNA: TGCAGCGTTGGTGCGGAAGGGACCCAGTACTTC. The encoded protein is CSVGAEGTQYF.

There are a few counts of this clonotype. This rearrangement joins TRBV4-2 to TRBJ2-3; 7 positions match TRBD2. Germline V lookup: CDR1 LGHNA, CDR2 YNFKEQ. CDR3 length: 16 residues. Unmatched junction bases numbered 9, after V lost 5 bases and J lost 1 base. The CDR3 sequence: CASSDKSGDGTDTQYF. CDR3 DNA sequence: TGTGCCAGCAGCGACAAGAGCGGGGACGGCACAGATACGCAGTATTTT.

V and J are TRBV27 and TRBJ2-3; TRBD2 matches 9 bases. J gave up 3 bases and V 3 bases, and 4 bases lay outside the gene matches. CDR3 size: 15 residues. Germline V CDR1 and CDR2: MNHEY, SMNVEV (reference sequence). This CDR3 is CASSLVAGETDTQYF. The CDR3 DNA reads TGTGCCAGCAGTTTGGTAGCGGGAGAGACAGATACGCAGTATTTT.

DNA for the CDR3: TGCGCCAGCAGCCACGGAGACAGGAACACTGAAGCTTTCTTT. Translated: CASSHGDRNTEAFF. This chain connects TRBV4-1 to TRBJ1-1; weak D call: TRBD1 (5 bases). The CDR3 totals 14 residues. Germline lookup yields CDR1 MGHRA and CDR2 YSYEKL. V was pared by 3 bases and J by 1 base, with 9 bases between.

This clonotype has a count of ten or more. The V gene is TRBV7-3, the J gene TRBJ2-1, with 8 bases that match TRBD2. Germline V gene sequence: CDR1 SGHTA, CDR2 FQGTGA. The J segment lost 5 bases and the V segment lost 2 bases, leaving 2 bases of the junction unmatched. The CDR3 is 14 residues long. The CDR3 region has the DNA TGTGCCAGCAGCTTAGCGGGGGGTAACAATGAGCAGTTCTTC. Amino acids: CASSLAGGNNEQFF.

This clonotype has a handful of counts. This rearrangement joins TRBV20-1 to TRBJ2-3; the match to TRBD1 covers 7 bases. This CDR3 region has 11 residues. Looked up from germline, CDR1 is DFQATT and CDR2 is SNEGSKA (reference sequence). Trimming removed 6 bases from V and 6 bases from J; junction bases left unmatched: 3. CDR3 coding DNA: TGCAGTGCCACCAGGGGGGATACGCAGTATTTT. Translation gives CSATRGDTQYF.

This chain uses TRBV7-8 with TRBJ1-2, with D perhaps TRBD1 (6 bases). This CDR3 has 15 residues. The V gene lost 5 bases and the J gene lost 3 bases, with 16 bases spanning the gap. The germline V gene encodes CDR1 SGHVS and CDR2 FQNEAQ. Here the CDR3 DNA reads TGTGCCAGCAGCCGTAGGGACAAAGGAGACTATGGCTACACCTTC. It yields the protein CASSRRDKGDYGYTF. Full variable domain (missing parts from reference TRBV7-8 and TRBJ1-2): GAGVSQSPRYKVAKRGQDVALRCDPISGHVSLFWYQQALGQGPEFLTYFQNEAQLDKSGLPSDRFFAERPEGSVSTLKIQRTQQEDSAVYLCASSRRDKGDYGYTFGSGTRLTVV.

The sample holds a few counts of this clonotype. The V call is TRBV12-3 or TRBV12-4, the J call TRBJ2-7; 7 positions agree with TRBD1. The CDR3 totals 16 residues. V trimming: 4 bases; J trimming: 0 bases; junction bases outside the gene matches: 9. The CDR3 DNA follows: TGTGCCAGCAGTTCCCCCGAGACAGGGAGCTCCTACGAGCAGTACTTC. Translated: CASSSPETGSSYEQYF.

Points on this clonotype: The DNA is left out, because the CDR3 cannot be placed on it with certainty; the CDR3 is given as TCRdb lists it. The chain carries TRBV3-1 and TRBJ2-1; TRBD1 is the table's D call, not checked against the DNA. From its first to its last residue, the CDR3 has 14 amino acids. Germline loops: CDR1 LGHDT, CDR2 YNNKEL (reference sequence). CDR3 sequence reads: CASSQESFGGGAFF.

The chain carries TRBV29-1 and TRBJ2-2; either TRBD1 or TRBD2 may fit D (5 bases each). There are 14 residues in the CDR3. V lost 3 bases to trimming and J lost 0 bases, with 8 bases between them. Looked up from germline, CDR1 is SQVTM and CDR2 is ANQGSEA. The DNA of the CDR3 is TGCAGCGTTGATGGGACGTCGAACACCGGGGAGCTGTTTTTT. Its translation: CSVDGTSNTGELFF.

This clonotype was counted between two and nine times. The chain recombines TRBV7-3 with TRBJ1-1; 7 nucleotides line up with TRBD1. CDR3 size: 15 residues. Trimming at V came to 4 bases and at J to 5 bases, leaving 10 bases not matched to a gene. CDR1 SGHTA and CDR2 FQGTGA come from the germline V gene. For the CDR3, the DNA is TGTGCCAGCAGCTCCCAGGGGGGCTGGAGTACTGAAGCTTTCTTT. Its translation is CASSSQGGWSTEAFF.

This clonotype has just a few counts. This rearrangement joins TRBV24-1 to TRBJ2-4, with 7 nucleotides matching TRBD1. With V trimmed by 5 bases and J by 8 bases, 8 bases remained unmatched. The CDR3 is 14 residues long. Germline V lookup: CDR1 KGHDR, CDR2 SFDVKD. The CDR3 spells CATSGEGGLYIQYF. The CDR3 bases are TGTGCCACCAGTGGGGAAGGGGGCCTGTACATTCAGTACTTC.

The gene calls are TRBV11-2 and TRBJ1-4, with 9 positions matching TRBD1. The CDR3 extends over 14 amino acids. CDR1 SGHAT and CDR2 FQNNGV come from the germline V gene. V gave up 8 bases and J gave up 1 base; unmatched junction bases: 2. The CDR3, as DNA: TGTGCCAGCGGACAGGGGCTAACTAATGAAAAACTGTTTTTT. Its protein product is CASGQGLTNEKLFF.